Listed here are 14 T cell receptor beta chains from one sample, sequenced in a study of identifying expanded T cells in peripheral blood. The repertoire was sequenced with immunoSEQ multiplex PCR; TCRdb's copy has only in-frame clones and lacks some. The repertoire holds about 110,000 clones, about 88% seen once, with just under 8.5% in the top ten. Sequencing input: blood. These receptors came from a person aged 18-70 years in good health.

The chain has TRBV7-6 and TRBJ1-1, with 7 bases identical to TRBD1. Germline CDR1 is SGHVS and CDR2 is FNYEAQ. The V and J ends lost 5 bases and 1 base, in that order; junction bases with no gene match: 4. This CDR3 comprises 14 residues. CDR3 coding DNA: TGTGCCAGCAGCCCCAGACAGGGGAACACTGAAGCTTTCTTT. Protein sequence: CASSPRQGNTEAFF.

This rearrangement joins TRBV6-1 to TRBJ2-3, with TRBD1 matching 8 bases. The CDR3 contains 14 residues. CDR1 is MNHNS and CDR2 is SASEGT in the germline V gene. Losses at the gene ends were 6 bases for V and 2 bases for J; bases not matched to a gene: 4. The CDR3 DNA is TGTGCCAGCAGCCCGGGACAGGTCACAGATACGCAGTATTTT. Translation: CASSPGQVTDTQYF.

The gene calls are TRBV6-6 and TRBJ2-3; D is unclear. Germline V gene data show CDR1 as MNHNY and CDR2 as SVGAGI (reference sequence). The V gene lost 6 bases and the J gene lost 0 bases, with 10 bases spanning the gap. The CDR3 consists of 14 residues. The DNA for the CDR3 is TGTGCCAGCAGAAGACTGGGGAGCACAGATACGCAGTATTTT. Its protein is CASRRLGSTDTQYF.

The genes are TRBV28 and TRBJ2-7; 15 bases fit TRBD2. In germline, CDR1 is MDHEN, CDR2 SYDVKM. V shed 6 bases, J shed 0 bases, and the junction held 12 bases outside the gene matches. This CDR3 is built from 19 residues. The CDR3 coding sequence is TGTGCCAGCAGATCATCCGCCGGGACTAGCGGGAGGAGCTCCTACGAGCAGTACTTC. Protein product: CASRSSAGTSGRSSYEQYF.

DNA for the CDR3: TGCGCCAGCAGCTTGGGGGAGAGCAATCAGCCCCAGCATTTT. This sequence encodes CASSLGESNQPQHF. The genes are TRBV5-1 and TRBJ1-5; D is undetermined. From germline, CDR1 is SGHRS and CDR2 YFSETQ. The CDR3 has 14 amino acids. V lost 0 bases to trimming and J lost 1 base, with 5 bases between them.

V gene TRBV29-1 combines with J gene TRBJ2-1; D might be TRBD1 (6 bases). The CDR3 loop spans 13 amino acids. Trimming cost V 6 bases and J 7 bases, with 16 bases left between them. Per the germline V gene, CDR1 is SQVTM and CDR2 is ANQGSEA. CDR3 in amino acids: CSVEGVKGNEQFF. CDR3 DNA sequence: TGCAGCGTCGAGGGGGTAAAGGGTAATGAGCAGTTCTTC.

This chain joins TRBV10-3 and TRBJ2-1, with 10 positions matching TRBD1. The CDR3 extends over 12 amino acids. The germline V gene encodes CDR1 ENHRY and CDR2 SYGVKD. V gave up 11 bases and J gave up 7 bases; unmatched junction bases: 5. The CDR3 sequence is CASSGQGNEQFF. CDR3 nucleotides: TGTGCCTCCTCGGGACAGGGGAATGAGCAGTTCTTC.

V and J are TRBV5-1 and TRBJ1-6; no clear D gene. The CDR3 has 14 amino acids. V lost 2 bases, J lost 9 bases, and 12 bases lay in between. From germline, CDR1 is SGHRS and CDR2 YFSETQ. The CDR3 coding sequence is TGCGCCAGCAGCTTTGACCAGAAAGGTTCACCCCTCCACTTT. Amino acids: CASSFDQKGSPLHF.

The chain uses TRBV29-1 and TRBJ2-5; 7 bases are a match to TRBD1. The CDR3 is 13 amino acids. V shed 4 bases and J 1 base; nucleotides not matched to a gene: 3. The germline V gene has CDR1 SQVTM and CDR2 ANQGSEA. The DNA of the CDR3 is TGCAGCGTTGTCAGGGGGATCCAAGAGACCCAGTACTTC. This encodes CSVVRGIQETQYF. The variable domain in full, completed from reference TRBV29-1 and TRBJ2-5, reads SAVISQKPSRDICQRGTSLTIQCQVDSQVTMMFWYRQQPGQSLTLIATANQGSEATYESGFVIDKFPISRPNLTFSTLTVSNMSPEDSSIYLCSVVRGIQETQYFGPGTRLLVL.

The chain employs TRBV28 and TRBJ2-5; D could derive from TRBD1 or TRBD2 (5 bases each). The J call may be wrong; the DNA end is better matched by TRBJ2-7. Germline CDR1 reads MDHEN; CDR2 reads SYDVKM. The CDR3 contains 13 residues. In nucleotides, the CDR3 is TGTGCCAGCAGTCGGGACCGAACCTACGAGCAGTACTTC. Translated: CASSRDRTYEQYF.

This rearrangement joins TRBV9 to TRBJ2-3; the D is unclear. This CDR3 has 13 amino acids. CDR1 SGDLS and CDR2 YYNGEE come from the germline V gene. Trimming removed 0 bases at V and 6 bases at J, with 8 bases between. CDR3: CASSVAPLDTQYF. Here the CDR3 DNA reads TGTGCCAGCAGCGTAGCTCCGCTCGATACGCAGTATTTT. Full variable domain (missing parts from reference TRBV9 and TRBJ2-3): DSGVTQTPKHLITATGQRVTLRCSPRSGDLSVYWYQQSLDQGLQFLIQYYNGEERAKGNILERFSAQQFPDLHSELNLSSLELGDSALYFCASSVAPLDTQYFGPGTRLTVL.

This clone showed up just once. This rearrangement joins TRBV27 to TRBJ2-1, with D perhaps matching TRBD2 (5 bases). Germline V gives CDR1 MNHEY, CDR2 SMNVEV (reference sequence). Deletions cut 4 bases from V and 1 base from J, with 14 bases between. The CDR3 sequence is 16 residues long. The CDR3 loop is CASSSRVPYSYNEQFF. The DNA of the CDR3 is TGTGCCAGCAGTTCGCGGGTCCCTTATTCCTACAATGAGCAGTTCTTC.

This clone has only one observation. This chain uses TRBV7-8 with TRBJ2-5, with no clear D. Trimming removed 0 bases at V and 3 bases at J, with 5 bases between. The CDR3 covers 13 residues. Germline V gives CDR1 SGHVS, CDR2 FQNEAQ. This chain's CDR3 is CASSLAQKETQYF. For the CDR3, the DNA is TGTGCCAGCAGCTTAGCTCAAAAAGAGACCCAGTACTTC.

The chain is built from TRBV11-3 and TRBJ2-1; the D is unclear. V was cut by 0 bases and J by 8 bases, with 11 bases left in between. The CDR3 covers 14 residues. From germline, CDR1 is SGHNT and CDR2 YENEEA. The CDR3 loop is CASSLDPRLDEQFF. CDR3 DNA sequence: TGTGCCAGCAGCTTAGATCCCAGGCTGGATGAGCAGTTCTTC.